Listed below are T cell receptor beta chains from one sample, sequenced in a study of CD8 T cells in Susac syndrome. TCRdb passed the immunoSEQ multiplex PCR reads through MiXCR, listing each CDR3 protein once. The sample carries about 160,000 distinct CDR3 sequences, approximately 94% recorded once. Sequencing used CD4+ T cells from PBMCs. The receptors shown here come from a human donor with multiple sclerosis. The CDR3 runs from the conserved cysteine through the conserved F or W. The D gene is left open where the match is weak. Only some rows state a clone size, as once, few, many or a class for expanded clones.

d_call	clone_size	v_call	j_call	cdr3_aa	cdr3_nt
-	-	TRBV27	TRBJ2-7	CASSLSRTSPEQYF	TGTGCCAGCAGTTTAAGCAGGACTTCCCCCGAGCAGTACTTC
TRBD2	-	TRBV5-1	TRBJ2-1	CASRNELAGNEQFF	TGCGCCAGCAGAAACGAGCTAGCGGGAAATGAGCAGTTCTTC
-	-	TRBV7-3	TRBJ2-7	CASSHWGALGHYEQYF	TGTGCCAGCAGCCACTGGGGAGCATTGGGACACTACGAGCAGTACTTC
-	-	TRBV3-1	TRBJ2-1	CASSQESRRGDQTQGQFF	TGTGCCAGCAGCCAAGAAAGTAGACGCGGGGATCAGACCCAGGGGCAGTTCTTC
TRBD2	-	TRBV28	TRBJ2-7	CASSFAGVTYEQYF	TGTGCCAGCAGTTTTGCGGGGGTTACCTACGAGCAGTACTTC
-	-	TRBV15	TRBJ2-5	CATSRDRGQETQYF	TGTGCCACCAGCAGAGATCGCGGGCAAGAGACCCAGTACTTC
TRBD2	-	TRBV18	TRBJ2-3	CASSPGLAGGKDTQYF	TGTGCCAGCTCACCCGGACTAGCGGGAGGAAAAGATACGCAGTATTTT
-	-	TRBV6-1	TRBJ2-3	CASSRTVTDTQYF	TGTGCCAGCAGCCGAACGGTCACAGATACGCAGTATTTT
-	-	TRBV18	TRBJ1-1	CASSPFQGENTEAFF	TGTGCCAGCTCACCTTTCCAAGGGGAGAACACTGAAGCTTTCTTT
TRBD2	-	TRBV28	TRBJ2-1	CASSPLRSSGSDNEQFF	TGTGCCAGCAGCCCTCTTCGTTCTAGCGGGAGCGACAATGAGCAGTTCTTC
-	once	TRBV28	TRBJ2-7	CASSLVGAGEQYF	TGTGCCAGCAGTTTAGTAGGGGCTGGGGAGCAGTACTTC
-	-	TRBV7-2	TRBJ2-7	CASSPYGGEQYF	TGTGCCAGCAGCCCTTATGGCGGCGAGCAGTACTTC
TRBD1	-	TRBV19	TRBJ2-5	CASRPTGTGQETQYF	TGTGCCAGTAGGCCGACCGGGACAGGGCAAGAGACCCAGTACTTC
TRBD1	-	TRBV11-2	TRBJ2-2	CASRPGTGAGELFF	TGTGCCAGCAGACCAGGGACAGGGGCCGGGGAGCTGTTTTTT
TRBD1	once	TRBV15	TRBJ1-1	CATSRDRVMNTEAFF	TGTGCCACCAGCCGGGACAGGGTAATGAACACTGAAGCTTTCTTT
-	-	TRBV6-2/TRBV6-3	TRBJ1-1	CASGEWGSEAFF	TGTGCCAGCGGGGAGTGGGGTAGTGAAGCTTTCTTT
-	-	TRBV7-9	TRBJ2-2	CASTNYLTGGTGELFF	TGTGCCAGCACCAATTATTTAACAGGTGGCACCGGGGAGCTGTTTTTT
-	-	TRBV15	TRBJ1-3	CATSRAGGNTIYF	TGTGCCACCAGCAGGGCAGGTGGAAACACCATATATTTT
-	-	TRBV12-3/TRBV12-4	TRBJ2-5	CASSPQGSETQYF	TGTGCCAGCAGTCCGCAGGGGAGTGAGACCCAGTACTTC
-	-	TRBV29-1	TRBJ2-1	CSVDDPKDEQFF	TGCAGCGTTGATGACCCTAAGGATGAGCAGTTCTTC
-	-	TRBV7-2	TRBJ2-7	CASSFDPPYEQYF	TGTGCCAGCAGCTTTGACCCCCCCTACGAGCAGTACTTC
-	-	TRBV30	TRBJ2-3	CAWSPTDGPDTQYF	TGTGCCTGGAGCCCGACTGACGGCCCAGATACGCAGTATTTT
-	-	TRBV6-6	TRBJ1-1	CASRPGNTEAFF	TGTGCCAGCAGACCGGGTAACACTGAAGCTTTCTTT
-	once	TRBV4-2	TRBJ2-1	CASSQEKGQPEQFF	TGTGCCAGCAGCCAAGAAAAAGGCCAACCTGAGCAGTTCTTC
-	-	TRBV6-6	TRBJ2-7	CASSPLIRSEQYF	TGTGCCAGCAGTCCCCTAATAAGAAGCGAGCAGTACTTC
-	-	TRBV3-1	TRBJ1-3	CASSHHGNTIYF	TGTGCCAGCAGCCATCACGGAAACACCATATATTTT
TRBD2	-	TRBV3-1	TRBJ2-1	CASSQASGTSSVGEQFF	TGTGCCAGCAGCCAAGCCTCCGGGACTAGCAGCGTGGGTGAGCAGTTCTTC
TRBD1	-	TRBV2	TRBJ2-5	CASRPGQGGETQCF	TGTGCCAGCAGGCCCGGACAGGGAGGAGAGACCCAGTGCTTC
-	-	TRBV6-2/TRBV6-3	TRBJ2-1	CASSYGVSVYNEQFF	TGTGCCAGCAGTTACGGCGTAAGTGTCTACAATGAGCAGTTCTTC
-	-	TRBV2	TRBJ2-7	CASFIRFNEQYF	TGTGCCAGCTTCATCAGGTTCAACGAGCAGTACTTC
-	-	TRBV2	TRBJ2-3	CASSVGVTTPTSTDTQYF	TGTGCCAGCAGTGTGGGCGTCACTACCCCAACTAGCACAGATACGCAGTATTTT
-	-	TRBV6-2/TRBV6-3	TRBJ1-2	CASSYSNRVLYGYTF	TGTGCCAGCAGTTACTCGAACAGGGTTCTCTATGGCTACACCTTC
TRBD1	-	TRBV30	TRBJ2-7	CAWSSRDRRDEQYF	TGTGCCTGGAGTTCCCGGGACAGGAGGGACGAGCAGTACTTC
-	-	TRBV4-1	TRBJ2-3	CASSQGRAYSSTDTQYF	TGCGCCAGCAGCCAAGGGCGGGCCTACTCCTCCACAGATACGCAGTATTTT
-	-	TRBV14	TRBJ1-2	CASSLAPAAGVYGYTF	TGTGCCAGCAGCCTAGCCCCTGCAGCCGGTGTCTATGGCTACACCTTC
-	-	TRBV7-8	TRBJ2-7	CASSWDANGEQYF	TGTGCCAGCAGCTGGGACGCCAACGGCGAGCAGTACTTC
TRBD1	-	TRBV28	TRBJ1-2	CASSSIGTGGIYGYTF	TGTGCCAGCAGTTCAATAGGGACAGGGGGGATCTATGGCTACACCTTC
TRBD2	-	TRBV30	TRBJ2-5	CAWRGPGLRETQYF	TGTGCCTGGAGGGGCCCGGGACTACGAGAGACCCAGTACTTC
-	-	TRBV6-1	TRBJ1-5	CASSEVPRGAQHF	TGTGCCAGCAGTGAAGTCCCTCGGGGTGCCCAGCATTTT
-	-	TRBV12-5	TRBJ1-1	CASGPQGNTEAFF	TGTGCTAGTGGTCCACAGGGGAACACTGAAGCTTTCTTT
TRBD1	-	TRBV9	TRBJ1-1	CASSVGQGASNTEAFF	TGTGCCAGCAGCGTAGGCCAGGGGGCTTCGAACACTGAAGCTTTCTTT
-	-	TRBV27	TRBJ2-7	CASSFKEKSYEQYF	TGTGCCAGCAGTTTCAAGGAGAAGAGCTACGAGCAGTACTTC
TRBD1	-	TRBV7-9	TRBJ1-5	CASSPLDRAYSNQPQHF	TGTGCCAGCAGCCCCTTGGACAGGGCATATAGCAATCAGCCCCAGCATTTT
-	-	TRBV29-1	TRBJ2-5	CSVVGPNQETQYF	TGCAGCGTTGTGGGACCCAACCAAGAGACCCAGTACTTC
-	-	TRBV18	TRBJ2-7	CASSSGLTTVYEQYF	TGTGCCAGCTCATCCGGACTCACCACGGTCTACGAGCAGTACTTC
-	-	TRBV7-9	TRBJ2-3	CASSPQGMPTDTQYF	TGTGCCAGCAGCCCCCAAGGGATGCCCACAGATACGCAGTATTTT
TRBD1	-	TRBV7-2	TRBJ1-2	CASSPGQGFDYGYTF	TGTGCCAGCAGCCCGGGACAGGGCTTCGACTATGGCTACACCTTC
-	once	TRBV4-1	TRBJ2-2	CASSQNTQGRLGELFF	TGCGCCAGCAGCCAAAATACGCAGGGCCGGCTCGGGGAGCTGTTTTTT
-	-	TRBV14	TRBJ1-1	CASSQGRGEAFF	TGTGCCAGCAGCCAGGGGCGAGGTGAAGCTTTCTTT
-	few	TRBV11-2	TRBJ2-4	CASSLAGSPGDIQYF	TGTGCCAGCAGCTTAGCCGGTTCCCCGGGGGACATTCAGTACTTC
TRBD2	-	TRBV27	TRBJ2-7	CASSFGGRASYEQYF	TGTGCCAGCAGTTTTGGCGGGAGGGCCTCTTACGAGCAGTACTTC
-	-	TRBV12-3/TRBV12-4	TRBJ1-2	CASTSNYGYTF	TGTGCCAGTACGAGTAACTATGGCTACACCTTC
TRBD1	once	TRBV7-9	TRBJ1-1	CASSLGLGTVPEAFF	TGTGCCAGCAGCTTAGGGTTAGGGACAGTCCCTGAAGCTTTCTTT
TRBD2	-	TRBV28	TRBJ2-7	CASSLLTSGIYEQYF	TGTGCCAGCAGTCTCCTGACTAGCGGGATCTACGAGCAGTACTTC
TRBD1	-	TRBV5-1	TRBJ2-2	CASSRGQEAGELFF	TGCGCCAGCAGCAGGGGGCAGGAGGCCGGGGAGCTGTTTTTT
-	-	TRBV2	TRBJ1-1	CASSVWGAAFF	TGTGCCAGCAGTGTGTGGGGCGCAGCTTTCTTT
-	-	TRBV6-2/TRBV6-3	TRBJ2-3	CASSYFEGLDTQYF	TGTGCCAGCAGTTACTTCGAGGGTCTAGATACACAGTATTTT
-	-	TRBV7-3	TRBJ1-1	CASSVDSNTEAFF	TGTGCCAGCAGCGTGGACAGTAACACTGAAGCTTTCTTT